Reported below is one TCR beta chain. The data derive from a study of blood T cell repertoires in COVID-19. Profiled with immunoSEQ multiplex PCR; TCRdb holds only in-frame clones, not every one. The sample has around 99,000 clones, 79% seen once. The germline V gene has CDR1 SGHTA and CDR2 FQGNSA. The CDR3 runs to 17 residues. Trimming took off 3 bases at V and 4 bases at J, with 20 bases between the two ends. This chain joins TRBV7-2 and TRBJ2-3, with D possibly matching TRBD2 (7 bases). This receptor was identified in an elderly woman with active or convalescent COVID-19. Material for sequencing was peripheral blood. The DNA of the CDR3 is TGTGCCAGCAGCTTTAGGGGGAGGGGAATGTTCGCAGATACGCAGTATTTT. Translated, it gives CASSFRGRGMFADTQYF.